The 25 T cell receptor beta chains below all came from one sample that was sequenced in a study of monozygotic twins with inflammatory bowel disease. TCRdb reprocessed the 5' RACE reads, keeping one entry per CDR3 protein, no DNA. This sample lists roughly 330,000 distinct CDR3 sequences; its ten largest clones have around 2%. What was sequenced was blood. All receptors come from a human donor with ulcerative colitis or Crohn's disease, or a healthy co-twin of an affected twin (not recorded which).

V and J are TRBV7-2 and TRBJ2-4; TCRdb designates TRBD1, a call that cannot be tested without DNA. Germline V gene lookup returns CDR1 SGHTA and CDR2 FQGNSA. This CDR3 contains 14 residues. The CDR3 protein is CASSFGGSKNIQYF.

V and J are TRBV4-1 and TRBJ1-2; TCRdb selects TRBD1, and the lack of DNA leaves this call unchecked. The CDR3 is made up of 15 amino acids. CDR1 is MGHRA, CDR2 YSYEKL, per germline. The chain's CDR3 is CASSNSMTELGGYTF.

This chain joins TRBV7-2 and TRBJ2-2. This CDR3 is built from 13 residues. Germline-derived CDR1 and CDR2 are SGHTA and FQGNSA. The CDR3 sequence is CASSLVKTGELFF.

The rearrangement links TRBV29-1 to TRBJ1-1. The germline V gene encodes CDR1 SQVTM and CDR2 ANQGSEA. The CDR3 length is 13 residues. The CDR3 reads CSVGKTMNTEAFF.

The chain uses TRBV20-1 and TRBJ2-3; the D gene TCRdb calls, TRBD1, cannot be checked with no DNA. CDR3 length: 15 residues. CDR1 is DFQATT and CDR2 is SNEGSKA in the germline V gene (reference sequence). CDR3 residues: CSARSGRGRTDTQYF.

The V call is TRBV12-3 or TRBV12-4, the J call TRBJ2-2; no DNA is available, so the TRBD2 call from TCRdb remains unchecked. This CDR3 is 19 amino acids long. The CDR3 loop reads CASTTWGVRGSVLSGELFF.

This sequence joins TRBV6-2 or TRBV6-3 and TRBJ1-5; TCRdb selects TRBD1, and the lack of DNA leaves this call unchecked. This CDR3 is built from 17 residues. Per the germline V gene, CDR1 is MNHEY and CDR2 is SVGEGT. The CDR3 here is CASSPQGNLRGNQPQHF.

The chain combines TRBV25-1 with TRBJ2-3; the D call from TCRdb, TRBD2, cannot be confirmed without DNA. The CDR3 is 18 residues long. From germline, CDR1 is MGHDK and CDR2 SYGVNS. This CDR3 reads CASSEPHPGLAAADTQYF.

The genes are TRBV7-9 and TRBJ1-1. Germline CDR1 is SEHNR and CDR2 is FQNEAQ (reference sequence). This CDR3 contains 16 residues. The chain's CDR3 is CASSYGPPRPNTEAFF.

This chain links TRBV5-1 with TRBJ1-1; lacking DNA, the TRBD1 call made by TCRdb goes unchecked. The CDR3 sequence is 13 residues long. Germline CDR1 SGHRS, CDR2 YFSETQ. CDR3 protein: CASSLEGAGTFSF.

The chain employs TRBV20-1 and TRBJ2-2; TCRdb designates TRBD1, a call that cannot be tested without DNA. CDR1 and CDR2 (germline): DFQATT, SNEGSKA (reference sequence). The CDR3 is made up of 14 amino acids. CDR3 loop: CSAPLAGPTGELFF.

This chain connects TRBV20-1 to TRBJ2-2. Germline lookup yields CDR1 DFQATT and CDR2 SNEGSKA (reference sequence). The CDR3 is made up of 13 amino acids. The CDR3 spells CSARVANTGELFF.

The rearrangement joins TRBV12-3 or TRBV12-4 to TRBJ2-7; TCRdb reports TRBD1, a call that lacks DNA to check it against. This CDR3 contains 13 residues. CDR3 in amino acids: CASSPARVDEQYF.

The chain couples TRBV9 to TRBJ2-1. The CDR3 runs to 15 residues. CDR1 is SGDLS, CDR2 YYNGEE, per germline. The CDR3 is CASSETGTHYNEQFF. Drawing the rest from reference TRBV9 and TRBJ2-1, the complete variable domain is DSGVTQTPKHLITATGQRVTLRCSPRSGDLSVYWYQQSLDQGLQFLIQYYNGEERAKGNILERFSAQQFPDLHSELNLSSLELGDSALYFCASSETGTHYNEQFFGPGTRLTVL.

V and J are TRBV5-1 and TRBJ1-2. The CDR3 sequence is 14 residues long. Germline V CDR1 and CDR2: SGHRS, YFSETQ. The CDR3: CASSPEGLGYGYTF.

The chain employs TRBV6-1 and TRBJ2-7; without DNA, the TCRdb call of TRBD2 cannot be checked. Germline assignment: CDR1 MNHNS and CDR2 SASEGT. CDR3 size: 17 residues. The CDR3 loop is CASSEFGLAGATYEQYF.

The V call is TRBV6-5, the J call TRBJ2-2. The CDR3 runs to 13 residues. Germline V CDR1 and CDR2: MNHEY, SVGAGI. CDR3 loop: CASSPVGSGELFF.

The chain has TRBV5-1 and TRBJ1-1; the D call of TRBD1 rests on TCRdb alone, since no DNA is present to check it. The CDR3 totals 16 residues. The germline CDR1 and CDR2 sequences are SGHRS and YFSETQ. The CDR3 reads CASSWGGRAIGTEAFF. Full variable domain (missing parts from reference TRBV5-1 and TRBJ1-1): KAGVTQTPRYLIKTRGQQVTLSCSPISGHRSVSWYQQTPGQGLQFLFEYFSETQRNKGNFPGRFSGRQFSNSRSEMNVSTLELGDSALYLCASSWGGRAIGTEAFFGQGTRLTVV.

The chain has TRBV6-2 or TRBV6-3 and TRBJ1-5; the D call of TRBD1 rests on TCRdb alone, since no DNA is present to check it. CDR1 is MNHEY and CDR2 is SVGEGT in the germline V gene. This CDR3 has 13 amino acids. The CDR3 reads CASSYGTRQPQHF.

The CDR3 region is CSAYDRGSPLHF. This chain links TRBV20-1 with TRBJ1-6; there is no DNA to check the TCRdb D call of TRBD1. Germline CDR1 is DFQATT and CDR2 is SNEGSKA (reference sequence). The CDR3 is 12 residues long.

The chain recombines TRBV20-1 with TRBJ2-2; the D call from TCRdb, TRBD1, cannot be confirmed without DNA. Germline CDR1 reads DFQATT; CDR2 reads SNEGSKA (reference sequence). There are 16 residues in the CDR3. This chain's CDR3 is CSARPLGAAGTGELFF.

V usage is TRBV5-1 and J usage is TRBJ1-2; TCRdb outputs TRBD1, but without DNA this stays unchecked. CDR1 is SGHRS, CDR2 YFSETQ, per germline. The CDR3 is 13 residues long. This CDR3 is CASSLAGRSGYTF.

The genes are TRBV18 and TRBJ1-2. The V gene's germline CDR1 is KGHSH and CDR2 LQKENI. CDR3 length: 16 residues. The CDR3 loop is CASSIIRSHNNYGYTF.

This sequence joins TRBV11-2 and TRBJ2-5. This CDR3 spans 14 amino acids. CDR1 SGHAT and CDR2 FQNNGV come from the germline V gene. The CDR3 loop is CASSRESTSETQYF. The entire variable domain, with the rest obtained from reference TRBV11-2 and TRBJ2-5, is as follows: EAGVAQSPRYKIIEKRQSVAFWCNPISGHATLYWYQQILGQGPKLLIQFQNNGVVDDSQLPKDRFSAERLKGVDSTLKIQPAKLEDSAVYLCASSRESTSETQYFGPGTRLLVL.

CDR3 in amino acids: CASTIQRLADYNEQFF. The V gene is TRBV5-6, the J gene TRBJ2-1; TCRdb calls TRBD2, which cannot be checked without DNA. CDR1 SGHDT and CDR2 YYEEEE come from the germline V gene. The CDR3 consists of 16 residues.